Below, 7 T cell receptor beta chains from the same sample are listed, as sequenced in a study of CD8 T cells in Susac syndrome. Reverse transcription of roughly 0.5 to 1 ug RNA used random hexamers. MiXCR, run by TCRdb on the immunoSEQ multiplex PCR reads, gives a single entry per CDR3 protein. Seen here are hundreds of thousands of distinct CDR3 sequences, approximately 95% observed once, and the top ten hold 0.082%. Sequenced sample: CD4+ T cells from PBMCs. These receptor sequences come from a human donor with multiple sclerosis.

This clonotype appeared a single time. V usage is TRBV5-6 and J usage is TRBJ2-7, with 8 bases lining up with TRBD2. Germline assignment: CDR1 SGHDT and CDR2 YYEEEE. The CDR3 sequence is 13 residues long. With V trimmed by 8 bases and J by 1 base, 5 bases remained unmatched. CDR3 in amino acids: CASRLAGSYEQYV. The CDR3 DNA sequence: TGTGCCAGTCGATTAGCGGGGTCCTACGAGCAGTACGTC.

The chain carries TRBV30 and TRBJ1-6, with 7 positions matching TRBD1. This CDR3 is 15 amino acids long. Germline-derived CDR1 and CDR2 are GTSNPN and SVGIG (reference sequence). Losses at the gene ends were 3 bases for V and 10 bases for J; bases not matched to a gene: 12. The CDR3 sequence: CAWSLLQGIGSPLHF. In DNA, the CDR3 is TGTGCCTGGAGCCTGTTACAGGGGATTGGATCACCCCTCCACTTT.

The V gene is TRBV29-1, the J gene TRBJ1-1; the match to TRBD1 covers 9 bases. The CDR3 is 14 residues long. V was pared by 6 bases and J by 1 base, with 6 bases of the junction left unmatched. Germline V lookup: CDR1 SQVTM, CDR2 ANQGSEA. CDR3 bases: TGCAGCGTAATACAGGGGGCTGGGAACACTGAAGCTTTCTTT. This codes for CSVIQGAGNTEAFF.

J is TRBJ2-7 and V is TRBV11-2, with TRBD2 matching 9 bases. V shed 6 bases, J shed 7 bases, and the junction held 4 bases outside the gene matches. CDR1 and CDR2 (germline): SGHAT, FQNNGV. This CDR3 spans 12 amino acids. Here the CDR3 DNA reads TGTGCCAGCAGGACGGGACTAGCAGAGCAGTACTTC. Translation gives CASRTGLAEQYF.

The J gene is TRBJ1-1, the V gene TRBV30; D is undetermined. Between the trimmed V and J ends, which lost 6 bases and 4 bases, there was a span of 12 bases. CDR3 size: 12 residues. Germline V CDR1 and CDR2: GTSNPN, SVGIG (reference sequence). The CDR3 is CACNQESTEAFF. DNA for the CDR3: TGTGCCTGTAATCAGGAGAGCACTGAAGCTTTCTTT.

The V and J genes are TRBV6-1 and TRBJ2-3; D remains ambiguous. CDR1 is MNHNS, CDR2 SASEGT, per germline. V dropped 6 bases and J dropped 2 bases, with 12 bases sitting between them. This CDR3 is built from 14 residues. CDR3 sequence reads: CASSPDTSTDTQYF. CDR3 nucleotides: TGTGCCAGCAGCCCTGATACGTCCACAGATACGCAGTATTTT.

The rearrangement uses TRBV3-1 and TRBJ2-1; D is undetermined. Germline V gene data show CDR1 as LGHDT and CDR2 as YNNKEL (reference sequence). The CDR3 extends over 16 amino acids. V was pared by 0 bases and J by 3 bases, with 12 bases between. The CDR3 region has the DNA TGTGCCAGCAGCCAAGAGTTAGGGCCGGGCTACAATGAGCAGTTCTTC. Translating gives CASSQELGPGYNEQFF.